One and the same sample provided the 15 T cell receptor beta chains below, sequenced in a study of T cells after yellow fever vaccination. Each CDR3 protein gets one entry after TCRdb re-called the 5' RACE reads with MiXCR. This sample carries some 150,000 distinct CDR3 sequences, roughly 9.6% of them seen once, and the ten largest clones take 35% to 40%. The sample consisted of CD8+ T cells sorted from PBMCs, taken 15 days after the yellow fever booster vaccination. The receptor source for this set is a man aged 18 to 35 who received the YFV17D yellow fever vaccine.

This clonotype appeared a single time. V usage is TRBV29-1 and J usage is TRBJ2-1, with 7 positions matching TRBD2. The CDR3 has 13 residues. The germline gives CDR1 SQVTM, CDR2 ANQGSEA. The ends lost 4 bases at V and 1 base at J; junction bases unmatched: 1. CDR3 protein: CSVVGGSYNEQFF. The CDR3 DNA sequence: TGCAGCGTTGTGGGGGGGTCCTACAATGAGCAGTTCTTC.

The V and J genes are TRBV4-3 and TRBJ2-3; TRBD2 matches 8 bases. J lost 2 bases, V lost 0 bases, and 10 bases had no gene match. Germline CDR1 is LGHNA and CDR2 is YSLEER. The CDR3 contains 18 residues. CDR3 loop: CASSQDPGLAGPTDTQYF. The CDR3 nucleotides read TGCGCCAGCAGCCAAGACCCGGGGCTAGCGGGCCCCACAGATACGCAGTATTTT.

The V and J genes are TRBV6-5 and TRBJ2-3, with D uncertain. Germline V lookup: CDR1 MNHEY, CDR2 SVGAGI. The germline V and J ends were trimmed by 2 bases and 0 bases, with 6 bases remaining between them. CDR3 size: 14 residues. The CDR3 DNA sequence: TGTGCCAGCAGTTACCTCCTAAGCACAGATACGCAGTATTTT. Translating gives CASSYLLSTDTQYF.

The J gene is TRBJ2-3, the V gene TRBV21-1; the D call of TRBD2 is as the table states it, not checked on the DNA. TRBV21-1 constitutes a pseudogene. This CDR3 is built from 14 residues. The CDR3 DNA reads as TGTGCCAGCACGTTTCGCGGGAGCACAGATACGCAGTATTTT. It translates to CASTFRGSTDTQYF.

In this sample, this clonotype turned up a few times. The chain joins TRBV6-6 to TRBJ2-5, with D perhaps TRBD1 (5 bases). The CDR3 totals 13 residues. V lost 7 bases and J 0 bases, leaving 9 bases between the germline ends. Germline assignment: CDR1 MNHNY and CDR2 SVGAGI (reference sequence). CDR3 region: CASIGVYQETQYF. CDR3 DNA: TGTGCCAGCATAGGGGTGTACCAAGAGACCCAGTACTTC.

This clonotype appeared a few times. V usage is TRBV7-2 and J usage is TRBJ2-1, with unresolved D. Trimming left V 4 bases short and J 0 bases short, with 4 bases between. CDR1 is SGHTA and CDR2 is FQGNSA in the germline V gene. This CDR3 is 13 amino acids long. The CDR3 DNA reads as TGTGCCAGCAGCTGGTTCTCCTACAATGAGCAGTTCTTC. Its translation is CASSWFSYNEQFF. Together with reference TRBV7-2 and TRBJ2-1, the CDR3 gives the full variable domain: GAGVSQSPSNKVTEKGKDVELRCDPISGHTALYWYRQSLGQGLEFLIYFQGNSAPDKSGLPSDRFSAERTGGSVSTLTIQRTQQEDSAVYLCASSWFSYNEQFFGPGTRLTVL.

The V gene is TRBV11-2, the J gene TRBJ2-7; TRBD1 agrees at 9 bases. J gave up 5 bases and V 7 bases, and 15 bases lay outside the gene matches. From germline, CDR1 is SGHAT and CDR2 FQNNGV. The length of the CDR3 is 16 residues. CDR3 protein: CASTSYPGQGIHEQYF. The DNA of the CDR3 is TGTGCCAGCACCTCGTACCCGGGACAGGGTATCCACGAGCAGTACTTC.

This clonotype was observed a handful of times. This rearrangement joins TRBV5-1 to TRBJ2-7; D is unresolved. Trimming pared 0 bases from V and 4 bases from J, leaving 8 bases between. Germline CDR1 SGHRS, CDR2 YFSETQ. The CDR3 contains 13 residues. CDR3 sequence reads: CASSLEWGYEQYV. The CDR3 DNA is TGCGCCAGCAGCTTGGAATGGGGATACGAGCAGTACGTC.

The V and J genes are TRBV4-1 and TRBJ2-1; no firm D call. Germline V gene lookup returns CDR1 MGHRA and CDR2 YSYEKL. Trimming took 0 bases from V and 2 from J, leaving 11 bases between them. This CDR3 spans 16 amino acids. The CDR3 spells CASSQETDRTYNEQFF. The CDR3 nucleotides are TGCGCCAGCAGCCAAGAAACCGACCGGACCTACAATGAGCAGTTCTTC.

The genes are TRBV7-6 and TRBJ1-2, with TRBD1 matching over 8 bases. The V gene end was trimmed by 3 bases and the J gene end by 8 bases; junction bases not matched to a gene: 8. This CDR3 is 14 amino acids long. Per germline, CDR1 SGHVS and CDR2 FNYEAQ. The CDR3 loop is CASSLAQGAWGYTF. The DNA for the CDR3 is TGTGCCAGCAGCTTGGCGCAGGGGGCTTGGGGCTACACCTTC.

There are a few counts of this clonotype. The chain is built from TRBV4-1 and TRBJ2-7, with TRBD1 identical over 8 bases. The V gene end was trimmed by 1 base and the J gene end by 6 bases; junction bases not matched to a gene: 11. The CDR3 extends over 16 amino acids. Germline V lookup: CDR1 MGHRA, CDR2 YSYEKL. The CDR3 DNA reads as TGCGCCAGCAGCCAAGGCACATGGACAGGGCAGGGCGAGCAGTACTTC. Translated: CASSQGTWTGQGEQYF.

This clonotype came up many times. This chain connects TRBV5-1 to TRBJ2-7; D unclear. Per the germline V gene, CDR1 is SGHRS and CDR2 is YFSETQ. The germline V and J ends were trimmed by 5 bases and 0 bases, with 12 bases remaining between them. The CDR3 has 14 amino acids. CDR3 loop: CASSITPSSYEQYF. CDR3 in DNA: TGCGCCAGCAGTATCACCCCGAGCTCCTACGAGCAGTACTTC.

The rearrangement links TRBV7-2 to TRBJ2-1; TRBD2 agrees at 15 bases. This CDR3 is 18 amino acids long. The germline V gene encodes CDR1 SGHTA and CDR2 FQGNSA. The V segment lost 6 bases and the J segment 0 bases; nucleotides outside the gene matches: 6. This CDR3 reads CASRPGTSGGSSYNEQFF. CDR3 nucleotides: TGTGCCAGCAGACCCGGGACTAGCGGGGGGAGCTCCTACAATGAGCAGTTCTTC.

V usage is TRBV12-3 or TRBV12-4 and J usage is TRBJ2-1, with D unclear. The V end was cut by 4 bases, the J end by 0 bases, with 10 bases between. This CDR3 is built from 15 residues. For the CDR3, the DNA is TGTGCCAGCAGTTCGTTGTACCTCTCCTACAATGAGCAGTTCTTC. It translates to CASSSLYLSYNEQFF.

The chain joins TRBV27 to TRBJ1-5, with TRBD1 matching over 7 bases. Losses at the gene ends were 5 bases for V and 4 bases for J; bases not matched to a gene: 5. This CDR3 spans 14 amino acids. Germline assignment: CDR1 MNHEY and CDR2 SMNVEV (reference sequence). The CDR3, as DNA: TGTGCCAGCAGTACCGGGACAGTAAATCAGCCCCAGCATTTT. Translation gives CASSTGTVNQPQHF.